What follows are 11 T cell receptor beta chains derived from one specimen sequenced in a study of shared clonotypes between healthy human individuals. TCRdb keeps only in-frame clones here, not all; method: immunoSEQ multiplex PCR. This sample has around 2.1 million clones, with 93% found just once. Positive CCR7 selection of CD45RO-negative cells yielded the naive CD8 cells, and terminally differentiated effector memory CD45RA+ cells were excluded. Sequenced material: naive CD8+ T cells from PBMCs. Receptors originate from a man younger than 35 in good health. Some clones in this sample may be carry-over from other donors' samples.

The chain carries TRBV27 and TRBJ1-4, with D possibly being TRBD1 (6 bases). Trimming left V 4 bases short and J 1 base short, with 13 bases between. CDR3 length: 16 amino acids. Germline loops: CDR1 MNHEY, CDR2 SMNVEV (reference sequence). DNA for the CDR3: TGTGCCAGCAGTTCTGAAATCAGGGGAACTAATGAAAAACTGTTTTTT. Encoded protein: CASSSEIRGTNEKLFF.

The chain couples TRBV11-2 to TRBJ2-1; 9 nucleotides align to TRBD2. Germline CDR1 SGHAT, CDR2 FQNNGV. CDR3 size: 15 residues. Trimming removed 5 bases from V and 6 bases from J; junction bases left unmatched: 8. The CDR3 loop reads CASSPQREALNEQFF. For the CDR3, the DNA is TGTGCCAGCAGCCCACAGCGGGAGGCCCTCAATGAGCAGTTCTTC.

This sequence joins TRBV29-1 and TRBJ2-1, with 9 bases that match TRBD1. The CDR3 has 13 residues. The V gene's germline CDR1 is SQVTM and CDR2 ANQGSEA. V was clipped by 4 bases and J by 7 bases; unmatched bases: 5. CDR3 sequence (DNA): TGCAGCGTTGTTCGGGACAGGGCGAATGAGCAGTTCTTC. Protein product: CSVVRDRANEQFF.

In DNA form, the CDR3 reads TGTGCCAGCAGCTTTCGGAGAGTACGCACAGATACGCAGTATTTT. This translates into CASSFRRVRTDTQYF. V is TRBV13 and J is TRBJ2-3; D is uncertain. The germline V gene encodes CDR1 PRHDT and CDR2 FYEKMQ (reference sequence). Trimming removed 3 bases from V and 1 base from J, with 11 bases in between. The CDR3 spans 15 residues. The complete variable domain, with remaining parts taken from reference TRBV13 and TRBJ2-3, reads AAGVIQSPRHLIKEKRETATLKCYPIPRHDTVYWYQQGPGQDPQFLISFYEKMQSDKGSIPDRFSAQQFSDYHSELNMSSLELGDSALYFCASSFRRVRTDTQYFGPGTRLTVL.

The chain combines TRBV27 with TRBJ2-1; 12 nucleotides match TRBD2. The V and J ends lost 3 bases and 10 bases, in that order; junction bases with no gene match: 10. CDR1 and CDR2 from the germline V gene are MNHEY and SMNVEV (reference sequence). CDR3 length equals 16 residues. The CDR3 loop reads CASSFILAGGLYEQFF. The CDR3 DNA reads TGTGCCAGCAGTTTTATACTAGCGGGAGGATTATACGAGCAGTTCTTC.

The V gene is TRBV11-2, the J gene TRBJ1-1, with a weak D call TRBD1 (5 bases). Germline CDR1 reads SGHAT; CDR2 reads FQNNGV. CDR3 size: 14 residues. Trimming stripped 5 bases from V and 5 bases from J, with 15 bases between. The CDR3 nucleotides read TGTGCCAGCAGCATCGGACAAGGTATAACTGAAGCTTTCTTT. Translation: CASSIGQGITEAFF.

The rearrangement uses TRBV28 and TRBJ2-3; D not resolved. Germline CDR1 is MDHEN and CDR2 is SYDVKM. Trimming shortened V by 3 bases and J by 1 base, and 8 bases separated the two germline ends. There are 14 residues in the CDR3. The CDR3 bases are TGTGCCAGCAGTTTGTATGGGGGCACAGATACGCAGTATTTT. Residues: CASSLYGGTDTQYF.

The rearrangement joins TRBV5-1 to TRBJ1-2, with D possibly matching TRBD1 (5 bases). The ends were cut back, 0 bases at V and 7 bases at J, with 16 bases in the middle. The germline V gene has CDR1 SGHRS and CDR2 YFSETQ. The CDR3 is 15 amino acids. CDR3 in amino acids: CASSLAGFAGPGYTF. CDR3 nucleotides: TGCGCCAGCAGCTTGGCCGGTTTTGCAGGGCCTGGCTACACCTTC.

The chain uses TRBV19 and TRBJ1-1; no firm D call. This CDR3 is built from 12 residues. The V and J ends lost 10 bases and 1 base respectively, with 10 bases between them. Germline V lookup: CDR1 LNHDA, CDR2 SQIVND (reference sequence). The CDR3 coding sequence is TGTGCCACCCAGTACGGGAACACTGAAGCTTTCTTT. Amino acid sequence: CATQYGNTEAFF.

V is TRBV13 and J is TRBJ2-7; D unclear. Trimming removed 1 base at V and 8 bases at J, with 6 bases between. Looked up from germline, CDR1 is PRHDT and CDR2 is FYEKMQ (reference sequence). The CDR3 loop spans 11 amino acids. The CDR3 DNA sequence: TGTGCCAGCAGCTTAGACAGTCAGCAGTACTTC. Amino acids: CASSLDSQQYF.

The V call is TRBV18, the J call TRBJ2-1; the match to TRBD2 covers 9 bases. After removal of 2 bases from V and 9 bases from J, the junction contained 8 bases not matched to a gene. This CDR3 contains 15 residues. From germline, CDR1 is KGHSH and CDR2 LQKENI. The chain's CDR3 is CASSPGVAGAVEQFF. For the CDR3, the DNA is TGTGCCAGCTCACCAGGAGTAGCGGGAGCAGTTGAGCAGTTCTTC.